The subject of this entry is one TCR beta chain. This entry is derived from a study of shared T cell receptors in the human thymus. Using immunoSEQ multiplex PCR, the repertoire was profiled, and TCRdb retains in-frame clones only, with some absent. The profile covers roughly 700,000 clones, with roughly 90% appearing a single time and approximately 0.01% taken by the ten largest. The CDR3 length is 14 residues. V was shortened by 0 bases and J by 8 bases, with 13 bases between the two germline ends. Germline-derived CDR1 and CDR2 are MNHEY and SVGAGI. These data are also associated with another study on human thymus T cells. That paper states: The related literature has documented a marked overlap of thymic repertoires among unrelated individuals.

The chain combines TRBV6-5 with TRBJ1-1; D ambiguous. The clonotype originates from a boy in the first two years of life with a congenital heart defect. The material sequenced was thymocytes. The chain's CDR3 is CASSYSMGSGEAFF. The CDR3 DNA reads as TGTGCCAGCAGTTACTCGATGGGGTCGGGGGAAGCTTTCTTT.